Listed here are 8 T cell receptor beta chains from one sample, sequenced in a study of blood T cell repertoires in COVID-19. The data were produced by immunoSEQ multiplex PCR, yet TCRdb's version contains in-frame clones alone and is incomplete. The table records roughly 110,000 clones, approximately 90% of them present only once. The material sequenced was peripheral blood. The source is a woman in her forties or fifties with acute or convalescent COVID-19.

This clone was seen once. J is TRBJ2-2 and V is TRBV5-1, with TRBD1 matching over 10 bases. The J segment lost 6 bases and the V segment lost 3 bases, leaving 8 bases of the junction unmatched. Germline V gene data show CDR1 as SGHRS and CDR2 as YFSETQ. The CDR3 length is 16 residues. The CDR3 here is CASSSRQGAFSGELFF. The CDR3 region has the DNA TGCGCCAGCAGCTCTAGACAGGGGGCATTTTCCGGGGAGCTGTTTTTT. Variable domain in full (rest from reference TRBV5-1 and TRBJ2-2): KAGVTQTPRYLIKTRGQQVTLSCSPISGHRSVSWYQQTPGQGLQFLFEYFSETQRNKGNFPGRFSGRQFSNSRSEMNVSTLELGDSALYLCASSSRQGAFSGELFFGEGSRLTVL.

The chain joins TRBV7-3 to TRBJ1-2; D is unresolved. This CDR3 spans 13 amino acids. Trimming removed 5 bases at V and 7 bases at J, with 14 bases between. Germline V lookup: CDR1 SGHTA, CDR2 FQGTGA. This CDR3 reads CASSVAHGGGYTF. The CDR3 coding sequence is TGTGCCAGCAGCGTAGCGCACGGTGGTGGCTACACCTTC.

The chain recombines TRBV18 with TRBJ1-3; a possible D gene is TRBD1 (6 bases). CDR1 is KGHSH and CDR2 is LQKENI in the germline V gene. This CDR3 is 17 amino acids long. V was pared by 3 bases and J by 0 bases, with 15 bases between. DNA for the CDR3: TGTGCCAGCTCACCGACCATGACAGGAACCTCTGGAAACACCATATATTTT. Residues: CASSPTMTGTSGNTIYF.

The chain uses TRBV7-9 and TRBJ2-1; D perhaps matches TRBD2 (6 bases). Germline V lookup: CDR1 SEHNR, CDR2 FQNEAQ (reference sequence). The CDR3 sequence is 13 residues long. The V end was cut by 5 bases, the J end by 5 bases, with 10 bases between. CDR3 residues: CASSRKRDNEQFF. The DNA for the CDR3 is TGTGCCAGCAGCCGTAAGCGGGACAATGAGCAGTTCTTC.

The rearrangement links TRBV6-6 to TRBJ1-2; 7 bases map to TRBD1. The CDR3 is made up of 17 amino acids. Losses at the gene ends were 5 bases for V and 8 bases for J; bases not matched to a gene: 20. CDR1 MNHNY and CDR2 SVGAGI come from the germline V gene (reference sequence). In DNA form, the CDR3 reads TGTGCCAGCAGTCCCACCGTCCGACAGGGCGAAGCTCGGGGCTACACCTTC. It yields the protein CASSPTVRQGEARGYTF.

This sequence joins TRBV7-9 and TRBJ1-2; D call uncertain. CDR3 size: 12 residues. The V gene's germline CDR1 is SEHNR and CDR2 FQNEAQ (reference sequence). Trimming stripped 1 base from V and 8 bases from J, with 8 bases between. CDR3 in amino acids: CASSLDPGGYTF. The DNA of the CDR3 is TGTGCCAGCAGCTTAGATCCGGGGGGCTACACCTTC.

The chain has TRBV28 and TRBJ2-4; no clear D gene. The germline gives CDR1 MDHEN, CDR2 SYDVKM. Trimming shortened V by 6 bases and J by 3 bases, and 3 bases separated the two germline ends. The CDR3 runs 11 residues. For the CDR3, the DNA is TGTGCCAGCAGCAACAAAAACATTCAGTACTTC. This sequence encodes CASSNKNIQYF.

The gene calls are TRBV7-9 and TRBJ2-1; 9 bases fit TRBD2. Germline-derived CDR1 and CDR2 are SEHNR and FQNEAQ (reference sequence). After removal of 1 base from V and 7 bases from J, the junction contained 5 bases not matched to a gene. The CDR3 is made up of 15 amino acids. This CDR3 reads CASSLGAGGWNEQFF. The CDR3 DNA reads TGTGCCAGCAGCTTAGGGGCGGGAGGGTGGAATGAGCAGTTCTTC. The whole variable domain, filled in from reference TRBV7-9 and TRBJ2-1, reads DTGVSQNPRHKITKRGQNVTFRCDPISEHNRLYWYRQTLGQGPEFLTYFQNEAQLEKSRLLSDRFSAERPKGSFSTLEIQRTEQGDSAMYLCASSLGAGGWNEQFFGPGTRLTVL.